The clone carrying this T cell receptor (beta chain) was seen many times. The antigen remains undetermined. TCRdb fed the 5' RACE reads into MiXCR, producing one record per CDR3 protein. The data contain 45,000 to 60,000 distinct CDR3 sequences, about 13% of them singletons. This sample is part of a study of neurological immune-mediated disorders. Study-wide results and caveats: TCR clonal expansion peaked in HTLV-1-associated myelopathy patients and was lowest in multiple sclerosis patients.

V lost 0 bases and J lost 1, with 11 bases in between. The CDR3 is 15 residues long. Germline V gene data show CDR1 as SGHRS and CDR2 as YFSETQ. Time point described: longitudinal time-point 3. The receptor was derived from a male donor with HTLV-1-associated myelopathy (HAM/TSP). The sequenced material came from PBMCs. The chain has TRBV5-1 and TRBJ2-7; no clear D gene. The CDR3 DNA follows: TGCGCCAGCAGCTTGGTAATAGGAGCTTCCTACGAGCAGTACTTC. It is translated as CASSLVIGASYEQYF.